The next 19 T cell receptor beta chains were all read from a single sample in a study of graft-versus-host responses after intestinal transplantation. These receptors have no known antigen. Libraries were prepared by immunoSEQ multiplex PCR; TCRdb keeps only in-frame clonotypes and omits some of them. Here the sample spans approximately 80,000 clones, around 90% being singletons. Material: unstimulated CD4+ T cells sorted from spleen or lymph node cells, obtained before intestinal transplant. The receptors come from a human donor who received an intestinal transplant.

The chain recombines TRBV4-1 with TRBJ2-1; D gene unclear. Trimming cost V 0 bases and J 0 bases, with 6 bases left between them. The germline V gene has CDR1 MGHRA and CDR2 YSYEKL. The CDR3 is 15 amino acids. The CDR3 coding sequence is TGCGCCAGCAGCCAAGATGGCAGCTCCTACAATGAGCAGTTCTTC. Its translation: CASSQDGSSYNEQFF.

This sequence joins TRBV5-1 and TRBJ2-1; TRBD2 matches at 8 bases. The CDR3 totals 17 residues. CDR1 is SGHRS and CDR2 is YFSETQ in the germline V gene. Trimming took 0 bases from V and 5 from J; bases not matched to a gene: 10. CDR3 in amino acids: CASSLDPGGRPNNEQFF. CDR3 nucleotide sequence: TGCGCCAGCAGCTTGGATCCCGGCGGGAGGCCCAACAATGAGCAGTTCTTC.

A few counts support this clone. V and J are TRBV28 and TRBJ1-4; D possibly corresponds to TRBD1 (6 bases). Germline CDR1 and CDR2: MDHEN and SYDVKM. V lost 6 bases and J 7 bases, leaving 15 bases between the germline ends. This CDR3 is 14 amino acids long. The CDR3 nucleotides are TGTGCCAGCAGGTCGGGGGGGCCTGGTGAAAAACTGTTTTTT. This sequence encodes CASRSGGPGEKLFF.

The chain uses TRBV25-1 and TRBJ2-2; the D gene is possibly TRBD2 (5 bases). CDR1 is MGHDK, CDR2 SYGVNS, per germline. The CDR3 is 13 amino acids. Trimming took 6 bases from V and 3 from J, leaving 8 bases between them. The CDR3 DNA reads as TGTGCCAGCAGGGGGAGCTACACCGGGGAGCTGTTTTTT. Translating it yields CASRGSYTGELFF.

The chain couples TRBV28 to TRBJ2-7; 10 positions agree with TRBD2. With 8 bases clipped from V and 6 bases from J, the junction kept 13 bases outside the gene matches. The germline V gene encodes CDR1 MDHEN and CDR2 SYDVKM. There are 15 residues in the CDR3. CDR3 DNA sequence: TGTGCCAGCGACTCAGCGGGAGGGCCAAGGGTCGAGCAGTACTTC. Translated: CASDSAGGPRVEQYF.

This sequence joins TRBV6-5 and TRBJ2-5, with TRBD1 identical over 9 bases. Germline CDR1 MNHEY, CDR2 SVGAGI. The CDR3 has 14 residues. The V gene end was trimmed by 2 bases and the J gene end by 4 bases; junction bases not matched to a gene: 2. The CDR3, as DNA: TGTGCCAGCAGTTACGGGACAGGGCGAGAGACCCAGTACTTC. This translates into CASSYGTGRETQYF.

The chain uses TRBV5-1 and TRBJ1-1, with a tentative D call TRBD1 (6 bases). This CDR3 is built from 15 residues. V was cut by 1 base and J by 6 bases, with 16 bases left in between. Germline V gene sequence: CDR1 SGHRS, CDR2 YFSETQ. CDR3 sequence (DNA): TGCGCCAGCAGCTTGTCGATCGGGGCAGGGGCTGAAGCTTTCTTT. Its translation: CASSLSIGAGAEAFF.

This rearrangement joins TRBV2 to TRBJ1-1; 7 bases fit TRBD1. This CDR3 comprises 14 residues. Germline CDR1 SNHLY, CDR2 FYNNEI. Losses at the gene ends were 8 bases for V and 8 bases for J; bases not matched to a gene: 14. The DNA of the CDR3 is TGTGCCAGCGGGGCGGGACAGCGCAATGCGGAAGCTTTCTTT. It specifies CASGAGQRNAEAFF.

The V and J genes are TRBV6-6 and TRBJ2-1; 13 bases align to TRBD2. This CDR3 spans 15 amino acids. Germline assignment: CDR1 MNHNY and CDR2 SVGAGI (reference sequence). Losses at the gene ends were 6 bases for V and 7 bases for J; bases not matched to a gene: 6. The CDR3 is CASRIGLAGVNEQFF. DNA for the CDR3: TGTGCCAGCAGGATCGGACTAGCGGGAGTGAATGAGCAGTTCTTC.

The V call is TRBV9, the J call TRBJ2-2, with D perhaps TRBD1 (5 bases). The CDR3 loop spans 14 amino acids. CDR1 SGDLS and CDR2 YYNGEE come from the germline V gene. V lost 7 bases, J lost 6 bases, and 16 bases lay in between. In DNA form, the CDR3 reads TGTGCCAGCGCACGAACCCAGGGCGCCGGGGAGCTGTTTTTT. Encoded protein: CASARTQGAGELFF. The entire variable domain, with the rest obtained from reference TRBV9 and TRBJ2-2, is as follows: DSGVTQTPKHLITATGQRVTLRCSPRSGDLSVYWYQQSLDQGLQFLIQYYNGEERAKGNILERFSAQQFPDLHSELNLSSLELGDSALYFCASARTQGAGELFFGEGSRLTVL.

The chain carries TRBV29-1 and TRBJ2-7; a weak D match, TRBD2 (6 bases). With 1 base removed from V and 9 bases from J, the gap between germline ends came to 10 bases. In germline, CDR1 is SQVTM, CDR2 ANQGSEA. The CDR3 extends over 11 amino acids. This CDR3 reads CSVEVGGRQYF. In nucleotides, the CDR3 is TGCAGCGTTGAAGTGGGAGGCCGGCAGTACTTC.

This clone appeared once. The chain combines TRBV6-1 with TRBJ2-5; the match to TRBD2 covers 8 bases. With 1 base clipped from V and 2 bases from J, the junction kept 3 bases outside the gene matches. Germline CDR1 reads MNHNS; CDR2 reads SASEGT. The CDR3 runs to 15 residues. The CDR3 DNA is TGTGCCAGCAGTGAAGTCCGGGGGGGTCAAGAGACCCAGTACTTC. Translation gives CASSEVRGGQETQYF.

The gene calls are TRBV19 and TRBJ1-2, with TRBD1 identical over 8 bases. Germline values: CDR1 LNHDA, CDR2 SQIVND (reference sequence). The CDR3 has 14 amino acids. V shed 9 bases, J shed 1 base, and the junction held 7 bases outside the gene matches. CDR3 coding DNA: TGTGCCAGCGCCAGGGGGCCCTTTAACTATGGCTACACCTTC. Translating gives CASARGPFNYGYTF.

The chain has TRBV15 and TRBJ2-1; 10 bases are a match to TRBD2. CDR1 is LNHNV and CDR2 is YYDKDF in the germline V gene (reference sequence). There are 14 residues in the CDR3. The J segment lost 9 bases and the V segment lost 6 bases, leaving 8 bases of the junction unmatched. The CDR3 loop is CATRQAGGPIEQFF. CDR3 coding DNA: TGTGCCACCAGGCAAGCGGGAGGGCCGATTGAGCAGTTCTTC.

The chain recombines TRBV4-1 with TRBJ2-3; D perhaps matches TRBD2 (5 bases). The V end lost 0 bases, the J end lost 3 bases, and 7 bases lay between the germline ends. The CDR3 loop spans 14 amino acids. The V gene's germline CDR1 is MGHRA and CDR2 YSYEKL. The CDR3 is CASSQETGTDTQYF. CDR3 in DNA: TGCGCCAGCAGCCAAGAGACGGGGACAGATACGCAGTATTTT.

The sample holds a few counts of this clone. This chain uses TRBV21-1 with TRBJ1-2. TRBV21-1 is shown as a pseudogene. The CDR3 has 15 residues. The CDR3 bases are TGTGCCAGCAGCAGCCCCAGAGAGGCTTACTATGGCTACACCTTC. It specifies CASSSPREAYYGYTF.

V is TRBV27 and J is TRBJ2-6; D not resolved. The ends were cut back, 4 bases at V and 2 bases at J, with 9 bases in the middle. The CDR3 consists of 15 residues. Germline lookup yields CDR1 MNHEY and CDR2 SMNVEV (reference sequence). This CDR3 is CASSSGLPGANVLTF. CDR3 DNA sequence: TGTGCCAGCAGTTCAGGTCTCCCTGGGGCCAACGTCCTGACTTTC.

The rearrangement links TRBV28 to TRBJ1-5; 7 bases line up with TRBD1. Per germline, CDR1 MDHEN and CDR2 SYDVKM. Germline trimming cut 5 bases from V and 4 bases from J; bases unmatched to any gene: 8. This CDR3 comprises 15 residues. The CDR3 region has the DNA TGTGCCAGCAGTCTCCAAGGGACAGCTAATCAGCCCCAGCATTTT. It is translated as CASSLQGTANQPQHF. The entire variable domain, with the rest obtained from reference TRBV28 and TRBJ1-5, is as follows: DVKVTQSSRYLVKRTGEKVFLECVQDMDHENMFWYRQDPGLGLRLIYFSYDVKMKEKGDIPEGYSVSREKKERFSLILESASTNQTSMYLCASSLQGTANQPQHFGDGTRLSIL.

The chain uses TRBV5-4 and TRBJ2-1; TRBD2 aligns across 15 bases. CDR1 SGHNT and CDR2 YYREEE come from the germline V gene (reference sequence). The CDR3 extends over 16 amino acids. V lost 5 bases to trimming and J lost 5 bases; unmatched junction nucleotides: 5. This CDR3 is CASSRTSGRGDNEQFF. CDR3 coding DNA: TGTGCCAGCAGTCGGACTAGCGGGAGGGGAGACAATGAGCAGTTCTTC.